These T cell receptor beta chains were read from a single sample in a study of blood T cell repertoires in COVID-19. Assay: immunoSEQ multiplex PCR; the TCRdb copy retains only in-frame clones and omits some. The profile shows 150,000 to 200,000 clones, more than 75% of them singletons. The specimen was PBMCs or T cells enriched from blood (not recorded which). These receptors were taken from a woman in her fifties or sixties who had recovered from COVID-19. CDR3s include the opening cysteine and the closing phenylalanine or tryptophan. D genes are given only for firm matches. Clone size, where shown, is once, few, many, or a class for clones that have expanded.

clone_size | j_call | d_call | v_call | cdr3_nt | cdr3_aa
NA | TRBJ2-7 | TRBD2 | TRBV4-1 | TGCGCCAGCAGCCAAGGGTGGGGAGGGACTAGCGGCTCCTACGAGCAGTACTTC | CASSQGWGGTSGSYEQYF
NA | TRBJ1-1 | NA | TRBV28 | TGTGCCAGCAGCGGGGGCGGGGGAGAGAACACTGAAGCTTTCTTT | CASSGGGGENTEAFF
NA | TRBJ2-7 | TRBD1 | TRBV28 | TGTGCCAGCAGTTACCCATCCGGGACAGGGCGGTACGAGCAGTACTTC | CASSYPSGTGRYEQYF
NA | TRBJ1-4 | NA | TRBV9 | TGTGCCAGCAGTGGGGGAGGGGAAAAACTGTTTTTT | CASSGGGEKLFF
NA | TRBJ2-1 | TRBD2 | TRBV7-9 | TGTGCCAGCAGCCTCTTAGCGGGAGGGGCCGATGAGCAGTTCTTC | CASSLLAGGADEQFF
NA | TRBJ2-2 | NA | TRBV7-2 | TGTGCCAGCAGCCCACGCGGCGGTTCGAACACCGGGGAGCTGTTTTTT | CASSPRGGSNTGELFF
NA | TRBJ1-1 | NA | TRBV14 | TGTGCCAGCAGCCCCGGTAGGGGCACTGAAGCTTTCTTT | CASSPGRGTEAFF
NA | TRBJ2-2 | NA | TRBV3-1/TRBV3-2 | TGTGCCAGCAGCCAAGCCCAGGCCACCGGGGAGCTGTTTTTT | CASSQAQATGELFF
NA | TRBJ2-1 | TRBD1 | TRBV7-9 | TGTGCCAGCAGTCTGACAGGGATCAATGAGCAGTTCTTC | CASSLTGINEQFF
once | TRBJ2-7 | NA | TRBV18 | TGTGCCAGCTCACCTCCTAGCCTAAACTACGAGCAGTACTTC | CASSPPSLNYEQYF
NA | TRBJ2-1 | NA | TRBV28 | TGTGCCAGCAGTTGGGGCAGAAAGAATGAGCAGTTCTTC | CASSWGRKNEQFF
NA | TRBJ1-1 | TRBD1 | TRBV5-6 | TGTGCCAGCAGCCTCTTGGGACAGGGGAGGGACACTGAAGCTTTCTTT | CASSLLGQGRDTEAFF
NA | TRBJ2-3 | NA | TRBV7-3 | TGTGCCAGCAGTCCGAGTCCGAGCTACGACACAGATACGCAGTATTTT | CASSPSPSYDTDTQYF
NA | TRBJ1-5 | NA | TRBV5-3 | TGTGCCAGAAGCTTGTCAGGGTCGGGCCAGCCCCAGCATTTT | CARSLSGSGQPQHF
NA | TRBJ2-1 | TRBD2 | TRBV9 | TGTGCCAGCAGCGTGGAACTAGCGGGGATCTCCTACAATGAGCAGTTCTTC | CASSVELAGISYNEQFF
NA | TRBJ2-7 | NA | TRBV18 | TGTGCCAGCTCACCACAAAGTTCGGGTAGCTCCTACGAGCAGTACTTC | CASSPQSSGSSYEQYF
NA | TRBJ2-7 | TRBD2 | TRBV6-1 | TGTGCCAGCAGTGATACTAGCGGGAGGGCCCCTTCCTACGAGCAGTACTTC | CASSDTSGRAPSYEQYF
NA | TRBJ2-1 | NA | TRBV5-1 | TGCGCCAGCGCCTGGGCGGTCCCCCCGGGGAGGAATGAGCAGTTCTTC | CASAWAVPPGRNEQFF
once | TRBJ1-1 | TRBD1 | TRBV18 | TGTGCCAGCTCACCCCGCCCCGTGACAGGGGAAGCGGGTGAAGCTTTCTTT | CASSPRPVTGEAGEAFF
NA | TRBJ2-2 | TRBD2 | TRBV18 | TGTGCCAGCTCAGGTGGACTAGCGGGAGATAACGGGGAGCTGTTTTTT | CASSGGLAGDNGELFF
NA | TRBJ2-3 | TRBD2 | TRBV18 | TGTGCCAGCTCACCGGGACTAGCGGGAGGCACAGATACGCAGTATTTT | CASSPGLAGGTDTQYF
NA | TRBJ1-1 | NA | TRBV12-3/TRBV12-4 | TGTGCCAGCAGTTTGGGGAGGAACACTGAAGCTTTCTTT | CASSLGRNTEAFF
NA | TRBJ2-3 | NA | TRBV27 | TGTGCCAGCTCTTCAATAGGAACAGGGTCCCGCTATTTT | CASSSIGTGSRYF
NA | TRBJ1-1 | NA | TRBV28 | TGTGCCAGCAACCTGCCCGGGGGGAAGACCCCTGAAGCTTTCTTT | CASNLPGGKTPEAFF
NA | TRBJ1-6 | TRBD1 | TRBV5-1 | TGCGCCAGCAGCCCCCAATCTCGACAGGGGGCAATCTATAATTCACCCCTCCACTTT | CASSPQSRQGAIYNSPLHF
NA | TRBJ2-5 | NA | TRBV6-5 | TGTGCCAGCAGTATCGGGGAGACCCAGTACTTC | CASSIGETQYF
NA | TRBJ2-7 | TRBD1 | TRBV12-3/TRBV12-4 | TGTGCCAGCAACCCGGGGGGACAGGGGATGCAGTACTTC | CASNPGGQGMQYF
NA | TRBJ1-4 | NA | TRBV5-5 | TGTGCCAGCAGCCCCCATGATCAGGGGCGGGCGGATGAAAAACTGTTTTTT | CASSPHDQGRADEKLFF
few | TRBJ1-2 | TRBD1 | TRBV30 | TGTGCCTGGAGTGGGGCGGTCAGGGGGCTCGGTGGCTACACCTTC | CAWSGAVRGLGGYTF
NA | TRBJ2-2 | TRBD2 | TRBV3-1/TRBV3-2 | TGTGCCAGCAGCCGCAGCGGGAGCCCCGGGGAGCTGTTTTTT | CASSRSGSPGELFF
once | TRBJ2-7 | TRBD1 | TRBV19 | TGTGCCAGTAGTAGACAGGGGAGCTACGAGCAGTACTTC | CASSRQGSYEQYF
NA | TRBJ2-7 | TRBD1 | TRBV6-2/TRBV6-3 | TGTGCCAGCAGCGACGGCACAGGGGACTACGAGCAGTACTTC | CASSDGTGDYEQYF
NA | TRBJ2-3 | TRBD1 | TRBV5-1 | TGCGCTAGCAGGGGGCAGGGCAGCACAGATACGCAGTATTTT | CASRGQGSTDTQYF
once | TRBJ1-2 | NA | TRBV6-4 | TGTGCCAGCAGTGAAGGAGGTGGGGACTATGGCTACACCTTC | CASSEGGGDYGYTF
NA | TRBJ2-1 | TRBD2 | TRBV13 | TGTGCCAGCAGCCCACCCCGGACAGGGCCGGACACTAGCGGGAGAAACTACAATGAGCAGTTCTTC | CASSPPRTGPDTSGRNYNEQFF
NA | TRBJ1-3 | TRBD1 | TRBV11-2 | TGTGCCAGCAGTATACTCAGGGGGTCTGGAAACACCATATATTTT | CASSILRGSGNTIYF
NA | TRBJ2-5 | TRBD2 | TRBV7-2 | TGTGCCAGCAGCTCGTGGGCGGGGGGAGAGACCCAGTACTTC | CASSSWAGGETQYF
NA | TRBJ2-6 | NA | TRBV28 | TGTGCCAGCAGTTTGGGCGCACTCTCTGGGGCCAACGTCCTGACTTTC | CASSLGALSGANVLTF
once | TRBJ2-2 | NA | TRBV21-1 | TGTGCCAGCAGCACCTATGGGGGGGGCAGGAACACCGGGGAGCTGTTTTTT | CASSTYGGGRNTGELFF
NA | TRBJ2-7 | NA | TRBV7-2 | TGTGCCAGCAGCTTAGTAGTGACGGGAGCCTACGAGCAGTACTTC | CASSLVVTGAYEQYF